This is a list of T cell receptor beta chains from one sample in a study of T cell repertoires in cytomegalovirus infection. MiXCR, applied by TCRdb to the reads, yields one record per CDR3 protein. The top ten clones hold about 18% of a sample with nearly 700,000 distinct CDR3 sequences, around a third of them seen once. Their cognate antigens are unknown. Sequencing used cultured PBMCs, obtained from culture after CMV antigen stimulation. These TCRs come from a human donor in good health (CMV status not recorded). Some clones in this sample may be carry-over from other donors' samples. The CDR3 runs from the conserved cysteine through the conserved F or W. D genes are given only for firm matches. Only some rows state a clone size, as once, few, many or a class for expanded clones.

TRBV7-2,many,TRBD1,TRBJ1-2,TGTGCCAGCAGCTCCTCCCCCGACAGGGCCTATGGCTACACCTTC,CASSSSPDRAYGYTF
TRBV7-8,-,-,TRBJ1-5,TGTGCCAGCAGCTTAGTGGGTAGGGTTTCCTATAGCAATCAGCCCCAGCATTTT,CASSLVGRVSYSNQPQHF
TRBV6-2/TRBV6-3,-,-,TRBJ2-3,TGTGCCTCTCAGCGTAGTCGGACGGGCACAGATACGCAGTATTTT,CASQRSRTGTDTQYF
TRBV20-1,few,TRBD2,TRBJ2-1,TGCAGTGCTCAATTGCCCGGGACTAGCAACAATGAGCAGTTCTTC,CSAQLPGTSNNEQFF
TRBV5-1,few,-,TRBJ1-2,TGCGCCAGCAGCTTGGTTGGTACTACTAACTATGGCTACACCTTC,CASSLVGTTNYGYTF
TRBV6-5,few,TRBD2,TRBJ2-7,TGTGCCAGCAGTTATAGGCTAGCGGCTTTTGAGCAGTACTTC,CASSYRLAAFEQYF
TRBV7-9,-,-,TRBJ2-7,TGTGCCAGCAAGGGCGGGCCATCCTACGAGCAGTACTTC,CASKGGPSYEQYF
TRBV7-9,few,-,TRBJ1-1,TGTGCCAGCAGCTCAGGGCATAGGGGCGACACTGAAGCTTTCTTT,CASSSGHRGDTEAFF
TRBV7-2,-,-,TRBJ1-2,TGTGCCAGCAGCTTAACCTCGGACATTCACACTAACTATGGCTACACCTTC,CASSLTSDIHTNYGYTF
TRBV7-9,few,TRBD2,TRBJ2-1,TGTGCCAGCAGGAGGTGGACTAGCGGGGGCGGACCCAAGGGCTACAATGAGCAGTTCTTC,CASRRWTSGGGPKGYNEQFF
TRBV7-6,-,TRBD1,TRBJ2-7,TGTGCCAGCAGTCAAATTGGACAGGGGTACGAGCAGTACTTC,CASSQIGQGYEQYF
TRBV7-8,many,TRBD2,TRBJ2-1,TGTGCCAGCAGCTTAGCGCTAGCGGCCACCTACAATGAGCAGTTCTTC,CASSLALAATYNEQFF
TRBV7-8,many,-,TRBJ1-1,TGTGCCAGCAGCTCAACCGTGACTGAAGCTTTCTTT,CASSSTVTEAFF
TRBV7-9,-,-,TRBJ2-7,TGTGCCGGCAGCTTATCCGTGGACAGTACCTACGAGCAGTACTTC,CAGSLSVDSTYEQYF
TRBV20-1,-,-,TRBJ1-5,TGCAGTATTCACAGGGCCGGACAGCCCCAGCATTTT,CSIHRAGQPQHF
TRBV7-6,-,-,TRBJ2-2,TGTGCCAGCAGTAGTTGGGAGAACACCGGGGAGCTGTTTTTT,CASSSWENTGELFF
TRBV10-3,-,-,TRBJ1-1,TGTGCCATCAGTGACCGAACTACCCGGGCTGCAGCTTTCTTT,CAISDRTTRAAAFF
TRBV5-6,-,TRBD1,TRBJ2-7,TGTGCCAGCAGCCGGAACAGGGGATCCACCTACGAGCAGTACTTC,CASSRNRGSTYEQYF
TRBV6-6,few,TRBD2,TRBJ2-2,TGTGCCACCCATGCCCCGGGCAGGCGGGGGAGGGGCGGGGAGCTGTTTTTT,CATHAPGRRGRGGELFF
TRBV5-4,few,-,TRBJ2-7,TGTGCCAGCAGCTTGGGTCAGGGGATCTACGAGCAGTACTTC,CASSLGQGIYEQYF